The entry below gives a single T cell receptor (beta chain) sequence along with its context. Ten or more counts support this clonotype. Its antigen specificity is not known. Base qualities were left out, and no much larger clone turns up one base away. This sample is drawn from a study of T cells in Graves' hyperthyroidism and ophthalmopathy (dated by TCRdb to about 2019). A note on the overall study: Peripheral blood was collected at initial diagnosis, before any treatment. Prospective prediction of ophthalmopathy was tested in an independent validation cohort consisting of fewer than 20 hyperthyroidism patients and 15 to 17 patients who later progressed to ophthalmopathy. According to the paper, TCR Vbeta CDR3 sequencing was carried out on about 140 peripheral blood samples, which came from around 43 ophthalmopathy, 75 to 80 hyperthyroidism and roughly 17 progressor patients. The roughly 94 discovery patients were randomly split 7:3 into training and test sets. After blood sampling, hyperthyroidism patients were treated with methimazole at a starting dose of 30 mg daily, and ophthalmopathy patients were treated with high-dose intravenous methylprednisolone. To identify distinguishing TCR V-J signatures, a discovery cohort of some 99 patients was used, comprising roughly 45 with Graves' ophthalmopathy and 57 with stable Graves' hyperthyroidism. In addition, the study compared T-cell repertoires in thyroid tissue and in blood from about 6 Graves' hyperthyroidism patients. Study-level results and caveats: Most expanded thyroid clonotypes (frequency above 0.001) were also detected in blood, suggesting blood repertoires may reflect thyroid immune responses. During validation, the model predicted progression to ophthalmopathy a median of approximately 7 months ahead of onset, with approximately 71% sensitivity and roughly 72% specificity. Sample size was not statistically predetermined, and investigators were not blinded to group allocation. A model built on a 13 V-J signature distinguished ophthalmopathy from stable hyperthyroidism, reaching 85% to 90% sensitivity and 81.08% specificity in cross-validation and 80%/75% in testing.

The TCR beta CDR3 regions were amplified from RNA transcripts. A first-round RT-PCR of the TCR CDR3 used the HTBI primer set with the Qiagen OneStep RT-PCR kit. The libraries were constructed in a second round of multiplex PCR and then size-selected and purified. Paired-end sequencing of the libraries was performed with 100 bp reads on an Illumina HiSeq2000. Turning to the authors' computational methods: SOAPnuke was used to process the raw data, with reads discarded if the reads contained adapters or uncalled bases, had a mean Phred below 15, or lacked an exact constant-primer or identifier match. COPE v1.2.5 was used to merge the high-quality paired reads, and each unique nucleotide sequence was defined as a clonotype. MiTCR v1.1 was used to align clonotypes to the IMGT TRBV, TRBD and TRBJ reference segments. The analysis included only V-J combinations with a frequency above 0.0001, which together covered about 99% of the repertoires. A TCS score was defined as the ratio of F50 (clonal expansion) to E x V (chaos), with BLOSUM62-based TCRdist applied between CDR3 peptides within each V-J. Welch's t-statistics and random forest reduced approximately 520 V-J features to 13, which were used in a naive Bayes classifier (R e1071). TCRdb reanalyzed the raw reads on its own, using fastp at Q25 for trimming and MiXCR for clone calling, and kept in-frame beta chains. One record per CDR3 amino acid sequence lists the most common genes and DNA. TCRdb's processing, not the study's, gives the V and J calls here. The sample table shows 730,000 or so distinct CDR3 sequences, and approximately 18% are seen once. Clones ranked in the top ten supply around 15% of the sample.

V lost 0 bases and J lost 0 bases; the stretch between them is 12 bases long. Sequences DFQATT (CDR1) and SNEGSKA (CDR2) are obtained from the germline V gene (reference sequence). The CDR3 contains 17 residues, cysteine and phenylalanine counted. The read is trimmed to its CDR3 DNA, 51 bases read in frame from base 1. Hyperthyroidism patients were newly diagnosed, had a disease duration of under 2 months, and were aged 18 to 65 years. Any patient with an uncontrolled infection, another autoimmune disease, pregnancy or lactation was excluded. Diagnoses relied on clinical symptoms, serum thyroxine and TRAb, thyroid ultrasound and orbital computed tomography. Blood from progressor patients was collected at the time of first diagnosis with hyperthyroidism, before any ophthalmopathy symptoms had appeared. Ficoll-Paque density gradient centrifugation was used to isolate PBMCs from about 10 ml of fresh peripheral blood. Progressor patients were defined as those initially diagnosed with Graves' hyperthyroidism in whom ophthalmopathy developed during follow-up. Total RNA was extracted using Trizol reagent, and RNA quality was assessed on an Agilent 2100 Bioanalyzer.

Material for sequencing was blood. The clonotype originates from a woman between 50 and 59 years old with Graves' hyperthyroidism that later progressed to Graves' ophthalmopathy. This chain is built from TRBV20-1 and TRBJ1-6; the D gene is perhaps TRBD1, from 5 matching bases. The CDR3 protein is CSAREPRDGSYNSPLHF. The sequence in DNA is TGCAGTGCTAGAGAGCCTCGGGACGGCTCCTATAATTCACCCCTCCACTTT.